These 26 T cell receptor beta chains share one sample of origin, sequenced in a study of blood T cell repertoires in COVID-19 (dated by TCRdb to the early 2020s). Library prep was done by the immunoSEQ multiplex PCR assay. TCRdb took this table from immuneACCESS and kept in-frame rearrangements with V and J called. Such tables lack part of the clones; where checked against another copy, unresolved V genes explain under half of the gap, and the rest is unexplained. This sample has 160,000 or so clones in its table, and roughly 84% of those were observed once. The ten top clones hold 1.5% to 1.9% of the sample. Sequencing used peripheral blood. The source is a human donor in a cohort sampled during active COVID-19.

This clone was detected only a few times. The V and J genes are TRBV6-1 and TRBJ2-7; 12 bases line up with TRBD2. This CDR3 spans 16 amino acids. The junction had 7 bases not matched to a gene; V was cut back by 4 bases and J by 3 bases. CDR1 MNHNS and CDR2 SASEGT come from the germline V gene. For the CDR3, the DNA is TGTGCCAGCAGTGCATCAGGACTAGCGGGGATCTACGAGCAGTACTTC. This encodes CASSASGLAGIYEQYF.

The V and J genes are TRBV3-1 (or the pseudogene TRBV3-2) and TRBJ1-4; the D gene is possibly TRBD1 (6 bases). The CDR3 is 13 residues long. The germline V gene encodes CDR1 LGHDT and CDR2 YNNKEL (reference sequence). Trimming took off 1 base at V and 8 bases at J, with 8 bases between the two ends. The CDR3 spells CASSQAGVEKLFF. In nucleotides, the CDR3 is TGTGCCAGCAGCCAAGCAGGGGTGGAAAAACTGTTTTTT.

The gene calls are TRBV13 and TRBJ1-5; D is ambiguous. Trimming pared 0 bases from V and 4 bases from J, leaving 7 bases between. The CDR3 covers 14 residues. The germline CDR1 and CDR2 sequences are PRHDT and FYEKMQ (reference sequence). For the CDR3, the DNA is TGTGCCAGCAGCTTAGGGGGCTTTAATCAGCCCCAGCATTTT. The encoded protein is CASSLGGFNQPQHF. The entire variable domain, with the rest obtained from reference TRBV13 and TRBJ1-5, is as follows: AAGVIQSPRHLIKEKRETATLKCYPIPRHDTVYWYQQGPGQDPQFLISFYEKMQSDKGSIPDRFSAQQFSDYHSELNMSSLELGDSALYFCASSLGGFNQPQHFGDGTRLSIL.

The gene calls are TRBV5-6 and TRBJ2-3; 11 bases fit TRBD1. V lost 0 bases, J lost 4 bases, and 1 base stayed unmatched. Germline CDR1 reads SGHDT; CDR2 reads YYEEEE. This CDR3 contains 15 residues. The CDR3 loop reads CASSLGTGGPDTQYF. The CDR3 DNA reads as TGTGCCAGCAGCTTGGGGACAGGGGGCCCAGATACGCAGTATTTT.

This rearrangement joins TRBV5-3 to TRBJ2-3, with 13 bases fitting TRBD2. TRBV5-3 is an ORF, and what it does is uncertain. This CDR3 region has 17 residues. Losses at the gene ends were 4 bases for V and 2 bases for J; bases not matched to a gene: 7. The CDR3 region has the DNA TGTGCCAGAAGCCCCGGACTAGCGGGAGCTAACACAGATACGCAGTATTTT. Encoded protein: CARSPGLAGANTDTQYF.

The rearrangement joins TRBV6-2 or TRBV6-3 to TRBJ1-2, with D unresolved. Germline V gene sequence: CDR1 MNHEY, CDR2 SVGEGT. V lost 5 bases, J lost 4 bases, and 14 bases lay in between. There are 14 residues in the CDR3. The CDR3 is CASSAAGARYGYTF. In DNA form, the CDR3 reads TGTGCCAGCAGTGCCGCGGGAGCGCGCTATGGCTACACCTTC.

The chain joins TRBV5-1 to TRBJ2-1; D is possibly TRBD1 (6 bases). CDR3 size: 19 residues. With 4 bases removed from V and 6 bases from J, the gap between germline ends came to 29 bases. Germline CDR1 and CDR2: SGHRS and YFSETQ. The CDR3 here is CASSPRSIRGMVTVNEQFF. CDR3 nucleotides: TGCGCCAGCAGCCCGCGATCTATCAGGGGAATGGTCACGGTCAATGAGCAGTTCTTC.

This chain uses TRBV6-4 with TRBJ1-1, with D possibly TRBD1 on 5 matching bases. Germline assignment: CDR1 MRHNA and CDR2 SNTAGT. V was clipped by 0 bases and J by 7 bases, with 12 bases between them. The CDR3 spans 14 residues. This chain's CDR3 is CASSDSTAPGEAFF. The CDR3 DNA follows: TGTGCCAGCAGTGACTCGACAGCTCCCGGTGAAGCTTTCTTT.

The rearrangement links TRBV15 to TRBJ2-5; 8 nucleotides align to TRBD2. Germline V gene lookup returns CDR1 LNHNV and CDR2 YYDKDF (reference sequence). The CDR3 is 15 residues long. V was clipped by 0 bases and J by 9 bases; unmatched bases: 9. The CDR3 loop reads CATSRDSGGLAAQYF. The DNA of the CDR3 is TGTGCCACCAGCAGAGATTCGGGGGGGCTGGCGGCCCAGTACTTC.

The V and J genes are TRBV7-8 and TRBJ1-1; 9 bases agree with TRBD1. CDR3 length equals 15 residues. Germline CDR1 reads SGHVS; CDR2 reads FQNEAQ. V gave up 3 bases and J gave up 1 base; unmatched junction bases: 3. The CDR3 loop reads CASSFTGGRNTEAFF. In DNA, the CDR3 is TGTGCCAGCAGCTTTACAGGGGGCCGGAACACTGAAGCTTTCTTT.

Comment on this clone: Other DNA sequences in this sample translate to the same CDR3. This chain uses TRBV27 with TRBJ1-2; 7 nucleotides agree with TRBD1. The V segment lost 5 bases and the J segment 3 bases; nucleotides outside the gene matches: 6. This CDR3 has 14 residues. Germline CDR1 is MNHEY and CDR2 is SMNVEV (reference sequence). The CDR3 region has the DNA TGTGCCAGCAGTCCTCGACAGGGTTACTATGGCTACACCTTC. Its translation is CASSPRQGYYGYTF.

The rearrangement uses TRBV7-2 and TRBJ1-3; no clear D gene. Germline V gene data show CDR1 as SGHTA and CDR2 as FQGNSA. The CDR3 has 15 amino acids. The germline V and J ends were trimmed by 5 bases and 0 bases, with 11 bases remaining between them. CDR3 loop: CASSRVGLSGNTIYF. The CDR3 DNA reads TGTGCCAGCAGCCGGGTTGGTCTCTCTGGAAACACCATATATTTT.

This clone was seen only a few times. The rearrangement links TRBV5-8 to TRBJ2-7; 9 nucleotides match TRBD1. This CDR3 is 14 amino acids long. V lost 4 bases, J lost 1 base, and 3 bases stayed unmatched. CDR1 and CDR2 (germline): SGHTS, YDEGEE. The CDR3 loop reads CASSPGQGSYEQYF. CDR3 DNA sequence: TGTGCCAGCAGCCCGGGACAGGGATCCTACGAGCAGTACTTC. Variable domain in full (rest from reference TRBV5-8 and TRBJ2-7): EAGVTQSPTHLIKTRGQQATLRCSPISGHTSVYWYQQALGLGLQFLLWYDEGEERNRGNFPPRFSGRQFPNYSSELNVNALELEDSALYLCASSPGQGSYEQYFGPGTRLTVT.

The chain recombines TRBV4-1 with TRBJ2-7; TRBD1 matches 11 bases. V gave up 3 bases and J gave up 0 bases; unmatched junction bases: 7. The CDR3 totals 17 residues. The germline V gene encodes CDR1 MGHRA and CDR2 YSYEKL. DNA for the CDR3: TGCGCCAGCAGCCAGGGCGGGACAGGGGGGTCCTCCTACGAGCAGTACTTC. Residues: CASSQGGTGGSSYEQYF.

This clone has a handful of counts. V gene TRBV18 combines with J gene TRBJ1-1, with D possibly matching TRBD1 (6 bases). Germline CDR1 and CDR2: KGHSH and LQKENI. V lost 7 bases, J lost 2 bases, and 17 bases lay in between. The CDR3 consists of 15 residues. The CDR3 loop is CASFNKQGFNTEAFF. CDR3 DNA sequence: TGTGCCAGCTTCAACAAACAGGGTTTTAACACTGAAGCTTTCTTT.

This clone appeared a single time. V is TRBV6-2 or TRBV6-3 and J is TRBJ2-1; 12 nucleotides match TRBD2. CDR1 is MNHEY and CDR2 is SVGEGT in the germline V gene. The trim removed 6 bases at V and 7 bases at J, leaving 10 bases unmatched. CDR3 size: 16 residues. The DNA of the CDR3 is TGTGCCAGCAGCCAACTAGCGGGAGGATCGGGAAATGAGCAGTTCTTC. Protein: CASSQLAGGSGNEQFF.

The V and J genes are TRBV9 and TRBJ1-1; 8 bases agree with TRBD1. The V gene end was trimmed by 3 bases and the J gene end by 1 base; junction bases not matched to a gene: 5. The CDR3 is made up of 15 amino acids. Germline values: CDR1 SGDLS, CDR2 YYNGEE. CDR3 bases: TGTGCCAGCAGCGAGACAGGGGTCCGGAACACTGAAGCTTTCTTT. This codes for CASSETGVRNTEAFF.

The chain employs TRBV7-2 and TRBJ2-7; D is possibly TRBD2 (6 bases). The V end was cut by 0 bases, the J end by 0 bases, with 15 bases between. Looked up from germline, CDR1 is SGHTA and CDR2 is FQGNSA. This CDR3 is 17 amino acids long. CDR3 in amino acids: CASSLAESSGPSYEQYF. CDR3 bases: TGTGCCAGCAGCTTAGCGGAGAGTAGCGGTCCCTCCTACGAGCAGTACTTC.

The V gene is TRBV24-1, the J gene TRBJ2-3; 9 nucleotides align to TRBD1. Per germline, CDR1 KGHDR and CDR2 SFDVKD. V trimming: 7 bases; J trimming: 3 bases; junction bases outside the gene matches: 4. The CDR3 length is 14 residues. The CDR3 loop is CATSGTGPTDTQYF. The CDR3 nucleotides read TGTGCCACCAGCGGGACAGGGCCGACAGATACGCAGTATTTT.

This chain joins TRBV21-1 and TRBJ2-3; the D call of TRBD1 is as the table states it, not checked on the DNA. TRBV21-1 is recorded as a pseudogene. The CDR3 contains 11 residues. The CDR3 region is CASRQGDTQYF. DNA of the CDR3: TGTGCCAGCAGACAGGGAGATACGCAGTATTTT.

The genes are TRBV5-6 and TRBJ1-1; TRBD1 matches at 11 bases. The CDR3 extends over 15 amino acids. Trimming cost V 1 base and J 5 bases; bases outside gene matches: 4. CDR1 is SGHDT, CDR2 YYEEEE, per germline. CDR3 DNA sequence: TGTGCCAGCAGCTTGAAAGGGACAGGGGGGACTGAAGCTTTCTTT. Translating it yields CASSLKGTGGTEAFF.

The chain joins TRBV28 to TRBJ2-7; D is uncertain. V was shortened by 6 bases and J by 2 bases, with 14 bases between the two germline ends. Germline V gene data show CDR1 as MDHEN and CDR2 as SYDVKM. The CDR3 consists of 14 residues. The CDR3 here is CASSSGQAPYEQYF. DNA of the CDR3: TGTGCCAGCAGCTCTGGGCAGGCCCCCTACGAGCAGTACTTC.

The genes are TRBV27 and TRBJ2-7; a weak D match, TRBD2 (6 bases). Trimming removed 8 bases from V and 5 bases from J, with 19 bases in between. This CDR3 is 14 amino acids long. Germline CDR1 reads MNHEY; CDR2 reads SMNVEV (reference sequence). The CDR3 loop is CASGRERGGDEQYF. The CDR3 bases are TGTGCCAGCGGCCGGGAGAGGGGTGGCGACGAGCAGTACTTC.

The chain links TRBV28 to TRBJ2-7, with D hard to call. V was cut by 6 bases and J by 0 bases, with 9 bases left in between. The germline gives CDR1 MDHEN, CDR2 SYDVKM. The CDR3 contains 13 residues. The CDR3 reads CASRTLSSYEQYF. The CDR3 DNA follows: TGTGCCAGCAGAACTTTAAGCTCCTACGAGCAGTACTTC.

J is TRBJ2-5 and V is TRBV5-4; 9 nucleotides match TRBD2. The CDR3 is 16 amino acids. J gave up 5 bases and V 4 bases, and 12 bases lay outside the gene matches. Germline loops: CDR1 SGHNT, CDR2 YYREEE (reference sequence). This CDR3 reads CASSHPGTSSRETQYF. The DNA for the CDR3 is TGTGCCAGCAGCCATCCCGGGACTAGCAGTCGCGAGACCCAGTACTTC.

This CDR3 is CASSVGLEYYNEQFF. CDR3 in DNA: TGTGCCAGCAGCGTGGGACTAGAGTACTACAATGAGCAGTTCTTC. The chain links TRBV9 to TRBJ2-1; 8 bases are shared with TRBD2. Germline V gives CDR1 SGDLS, CDR2 YYNGEE. There are 15 residues in the CDR3. V trimming: 2 bases; J trimming: 3 bases; junction bases outside the gene matches: 4.